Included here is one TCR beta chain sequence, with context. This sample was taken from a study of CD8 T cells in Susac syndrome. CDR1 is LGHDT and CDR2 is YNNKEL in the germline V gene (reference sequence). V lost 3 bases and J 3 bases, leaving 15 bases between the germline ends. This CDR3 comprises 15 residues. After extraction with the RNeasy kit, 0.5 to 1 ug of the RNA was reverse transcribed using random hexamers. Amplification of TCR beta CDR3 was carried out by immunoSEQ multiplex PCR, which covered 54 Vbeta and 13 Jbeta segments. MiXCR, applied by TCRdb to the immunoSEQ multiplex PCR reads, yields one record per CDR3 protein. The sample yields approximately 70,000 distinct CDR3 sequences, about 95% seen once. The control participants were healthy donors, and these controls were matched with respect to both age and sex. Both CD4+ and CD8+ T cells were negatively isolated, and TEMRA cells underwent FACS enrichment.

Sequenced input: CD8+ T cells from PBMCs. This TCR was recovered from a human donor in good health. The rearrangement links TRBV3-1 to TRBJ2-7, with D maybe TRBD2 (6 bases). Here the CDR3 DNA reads TGTGCCAGCAGCCAGGGCCCTGGGGGACTCTACGAGCAGTACTTC. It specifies CASSQGPGGLYEQYF.